The rows below give T cell receptor beta chains drawn from one sample of a study of blood T cell repertoires in COVID-19. Here immunoSEQ multiplex PCR was the method, and the copy in TCRdb shows in-frame clones only, minus some. The sample holds about 160,000 clones, 85% seen once. The sequenced material came from peripheral blood. These TCRs come from a human donor with acute or convalescent COVID-19. The donor label of this sample is uncertain. Both conserved end residues are part of each CDR3. Clone size appears in some rows only: once, few, many, or a class for an expanded clone.

CASSPQGQGEQFF | TRBJ2-1 | . | TRBV18 | 13
CASSQGPVQRTGELFF | TRBJ2-2 | . | TRBV3-1/TRBV3-2 | 16
CASSSYNPGGVKTQYF | TRBJ2-5 | . | TRBV7-9 | 16
CASIDRDRVNEAFF | TRBJ1-1 | . | TRBV10-2 | 14
CASSPGQRDGNTIYF | TRBJ1-3 | many | TRBV5-1 | 15
CAWSPRGRVGNQPQHF | TRBJ1-5 | . | TRBV30 | 16
CASSLAPGGPYEQYF | TRBJ2-7 | . | TRBV5-6 | 15
CASSQGAGYNSPLHF | TRBJ1-6 | once | TRBV4-1 | 15
CASSLDFDRKTTEAFF | TRBJ1-1 | . | TRBV7-9 | 16
CATSDFGRGQFF | TRBJ2-1 | . | TRBV24-1 | 12
CASSVRGGLKETQYF | TRBJ2-5 | . | TRBV9 | 15
CASSPAVRGTGELFF | TRBJ2-2 | once | TRBV18 | 15
CASSFRERVYEQYF | TRBJ2-7 | . | TRBV6-5 | 14
CASSYDRPNTEAFF | TRBJ1-1 | . | TRBV6-2/TRBV6-3 | 14
CASTERGSYNSPLHF | TRBJ1-6 | . | TRBV2 | 15
CASRDQLMIPFF | TRBJ1-4 | . | TRBV28 | 12
CASSLPAGGPWEQYF | TRBJ2-7 | . | TRBV7-2 | 15
CASRGTVGLNTETFF | TRBJ1-1 | . | TRBV2 | 15
CASSHDRFAGYLTEAFF | TRBJ1-1 | . | TRBV4-1 | 17
CASSLGRSVGSYNSPLHF | TRBJ1-6 | . | TRBV5-8 | 18
CASSSQGGYTEAFF | TRBJ1-1 | . | TRBV11-3 | 14
CASSFTLTGSPEAFF | TRBJ1-1 | . | TRBV6-6 | 15
CASSQGVSGDSNQPQHF | TRBJ1-5 | . | TRBV4-2 | 17
CASSQERLYGYTF | TRBJ1-2 | few | TRBV14 | 13
CASGLVLGPKYEQYF | TRBJ2-7 | . | TRBV12-5 | 15
CASMGANYEQYF | TRBJ2-7 | . | TRBV6-6 | 12
CASSKGDYEQYF | TRBJ2-7 | few | TRBV18 | 12
CASNQGQGIEKLFF | TRBJ1-4 | . | TRBV7-9 | 14
CASSQTGATGTPTVLSVFPSIF | TRBJ2-1 | . | TRBV14 | 22
CASSFGVPDTQYF | TRBJ2-3 | . | TRBV28 | 13
CASSPRDSKAFF | TRBJ1-1 | . | TRBV6-5 | 12
CASSPRRIDGYTF | TRBJ1-2 | . | TRBV12-3/TRBV12-4 | 13
CASSLQGNEGGELFF | TRBJ2-2 | . | TRBV3-1/TRBV3-2 | 15
CASSLLDRFNTEAFF | TRBJ1-1 | few | TRBV6-2/TRBV6-3 | 15
CASTHPGQGAGEQYF | TRBJ2-7 | . | TRBV5-1 | 15
CASSVQTGENEKLFF | TRBJ1-4 | . | TRBV7-2 | 15
CASSLAGAGGDTQYF | TRBJ2-3 | once | TRBV5-4 | 15
CASSVVSWGQGYYEQYF | TRBJ2-7 | . | TRBV9 | 17
CASSSQAGITEAFF | TRBJ1-1 | . | TRBV6-5 | 14
CASSWQANEKLFF | TRBJ1-4 | . | TRBV5-1 | 13